The count of the clone carrying this T cell receptor (beta chain) is one. The antigen is not known. This entry belongs to a study of beta chain features in type 1 diabetes. Findings and caveats of the study: A greater similarity of naive, central memory and Treg TCRB repertoires was seen among patients than among healthy donors.

As every portion of the isolated RNA was reverse transcribed, the sequencing read expressed TCRB transcripts. Assay used: immunoSEQ multiplex PCR; TCRdb lists only in-frame clones, some missing. The sample contains around 400,000 clones, around 13% of which appear only once. The CDR3 extends over 15 amino acids. CDR1 KGHSH and CDR2 LQKENI come from the germline V gene. J was trimmed by 3 bases and V by 2 bases; bases with no gene match: 3. The TCR sequence derives from a man aged 18 to 30 in good health. Sequenced input: naive CD4+ T cells from blood. V is TRBV18 and J is TRBJ1-1; 10 bases align to TRBD1. CDR3 sequence reads: CASSPMGQGYTEAFF. The CDR3 DNA is TGTGCCAGCTCACCAATGGGACAGGGGTACACTGAAGCTTTCTTT.